The 30 T cell receptor beta chains presented below share a single source sample, sequenced in a study of glioma-infiltrating T cells after dendritic cell vaccination. The data were produced by immunoSEQ multiplex PCR, yet TCRdb's version contains in-frame clones alone and is incomplete. The table includes approximately 46,000 clones, over 75% detected once. Time point described: after dendritic cell vaccination, including at tumor progression/relapse. The sample was blood, taken after dendritic cell vaccination. The receptors derive from a human donor with glioblastoma.

This chain connects TRBV30 to TRBJ2-1; TRBD1 aligns across 7 bases. The J segment lost 12 bases and the V segment lost 3 bases, leaving 5 bases of the junction unmatched. From germline, CDR1 is GTSNPN and CDR2 SVGIG (reference sequence). The CDR3 spans 11 residues. For the CDR3, the DNA is TGTGCCTGGAGGCGACAGGGAAGGCAGTTCTTC. Translating gives CAWRRQGRQFF.

This chain connects TRBV7-2 to TRBJ2-1; 10 nucleotides match TRBD2. There are 16 residues in the CDR3. Germline V gene data show CDR1 as SGHTA and CDR2 as FQGNSA. Unmatched junction bases numbered 9, after V lost 2 bases and J lost 8 bases. CDR3 DNA: TGTGCCAGCAGCTTACTGGCTAGCGGGAGATTTGATGAGCAGTTCTTC. Encoded protein: CASSLLASGRFDEQFF. Together with reference TRBV7-2 and TRBJ2-1, the CDR3 gives the full variable domain: GAGVSQSPSNKVTEKGKDVELRCDPISGHTALYWYRQSLGQGLEFLIYFQGNSAPDKSGLPSDRFSAERTGGSVSTLTIQRTQQEDSAVYLCASSLLASGRFDEQFFGPGTRLTVL.

This clone was seen a handful of times. The V call is TRBV27, the J call TRBJ1-1, with TRBD1 identical over 7 bases. Germline CDR1 is MNHEY and CDR2 is SMNVEV (reference sequence). The CDR3 consists of 15 residues. Trimming cost V 4 bases and J 7 bases; bases outside gene matches: 12. The CDR3 here is CASSSLTGSEGEAFF. CDR3 in DNA: TGTGCCAGCAGTTCCCTGACAGGGAGCGAGGGTGAAGCTTTCTTT.

The CDR3 DNA follows: TGTGCCAGTAGTCCTTTAACAGGGGTACGGACCGGGGAGCTGTTTTTT. This sequence encodes CASSPLTGVRTGELFF. J is TRBJ2-2 and V is TRBV19; TRBD1 matches 7 bases. V shed 5 bases and J 5 bases; nucleotides not matched to a gene: 11. The CDR3 sequence is 16 residues long. Per the germline V gene, CDR1 is LNHDA and CDR2 is SQIVND (reference sequence).

This chain's CDR3 is CASSPKASGRAGETQYF. CDR3 nucleotides: TGTGCCAGCAGCCCCAAAGCTAGCGGGAGGGCCGGAGAGACCCAGTACTTC. This chain connects TRBV9 to TRBJ2-5; 12 nucleotides line up with TRBD2. With V trimmed by 4 bases and J by 4 bases, 11 bases remained unmatched. Germline CDR1 is SGDLS and CDR2 is YYNGEE. This CDR3 contains 17 residues.

The J gene is TRBJ2-7, the V gene TRBV5-4; D gene unclear. The CDR3 consists of 11 residues. V lost 4 bases, J lost 5 bases, and 7 bases lay in between. Germline CDR1 SGHNT, CDR2 YYREEE (reference sequence). The CDR3 sequence is CASSPGNEQYF. CDR3 in DNA: TGTGCCAGCAGCCCAGGCAACGAGCAGTACTTC.

The V gene is TRBV4-3, the J gene TRBJ2-6; no clear D gene. Germline assignment: CDR1 LGHNA and CDR2 YSLEER. V gave up 0 bases and J gave up 1 base, with 7 bases separating them. The CDR3 has 16 amino acids. CDR3 coding DNA: TGCGCCAGCAGCCAAGATGCGGCTTCTGGGGCCAACGTCCTGACTTTC. This codes for CASSQDAASGANVLTF.

The chain is built from TRBV7-9 and TRBJ1-2, with unresolved D. Trimming took off 5 bases at V and 1 base at J, with 8 bases between the two ends. This CDR3 comprises 13 residues. The germline V gene encodes CDR1 SEHNR and CDR2 FQNEAQ (reference sequence). In nucleotides, the CDR3 is TGTGCCAGCAGCCTACAGAGTAACTATGGCTACACCTTC. It encodes CASSLQSNYGYTF.

Only a few counts were recorded for this clone. This rearrangement joins TRBV5-4 to TRBJ2-2; TRBD2 aligns across 9 bases. Germline CDR1 is SGHNT and CDR2 is YYREEE (reference sequence). Unmatched junction bases numbered 4, after V lost 4 bases and J lost 3 bases. The CDR3 has 15 residues. The CDR3 DNA sequence: TGTGCCAGCAGCCGAATAGCGGGAGACACCGGGGAGCTGTTTTTT. Its translation is CASSRIAGDTGELFF.

The chain recombines TRBV11-2 with TRBJ1-2; D not certain. V lost 6 bases and J lost 6, with 20 bases in between. The CDR3 consists of 15 residues. CDR1 is SGHAT, CDR2 FQNNGV, per germline. CDR3 sequence reads: CASRVGRSKSDGYTF. The DNA for the CDR3 is TGTGCCAGCAGGGTCGGCCGGAGCAAGTCTGATGGCTACACCTTC. The full variable domain, with the rest looked up from reference TRBV11-2 and TRBJ1-2, is EAGVAQSPRYKIIEKRQSVAFWCNPISGHATLYWYQQILGQGPKLLIQFQNNGVVDDSQLPKDRFSAERLKGVDSTLKIQPAKLEDSAVYLCASRVGRSKSDGYTFGSGTRLTVV.

V gene TRBV15 combines with J gene TRBJ2-4, with 7 bases lining up with TRBD1. This CDR3 has 17 residues. J lost 2 bases, V lost 6 bases, and 13 bases had no gene match. Germline CDR1 reads LNHNV; CDR2 reads YYDKDF (reference sequence). The CDR3 DNA follows: TGTGCCACCAGTACCGGGACAGTCTCTTTGTCCAAAAACATTCAGTACTTC. Its protein is CATSTGTVSLSKNIQYF.

The V call is TRBV5-6, the J call TRBJ2-4; D remains ambiguous. The V and J ends lost 0 bases and 4 bases respectively, with 11 bases between them. The CDR3 runs to 15 residues. The germline gives CDR1 SGHDT, CDR2 YYEEEE. CDR3 residues: CASSLDRTLKNIQYF. CDR3 in DNA: TGTGCCAGCAGCTTGGACAGAACTTTAAAAAACATTCAGTACTTC.

The V gene is TRBV7-2, the J gene TRBJ1-4; 8 bases map to TRBD1. Germline trimming cut 5 bases from V and 6 bases from J; bases unmatched to any gene: 5. The CDR3 contains 14 residues. CDR1 is SGHTA, CDR2 FQGNSA, per germline. The DNA of the CDR3 is TGTGCCAGCAGCCCCGACAGGGGAGATGAAAAACTGTTTTTT. This sequence encodes CASSPDRGDEKLFF.

This chain connects TRBV11-2 to TRBJ1-1; 8 positions match TRBD1. CDR1 is SGHAT and CDR2 is FQNNGV in the germline V gene. The CDR3 is 14 residues long. Trimming cost V 5 bases and J 4 bases; bases outside gene matches: 6. CDR3 bases: TGTGCCAGCAGCCCTCGACAGGGGACCACTGAAGCTTTCTTT. Its protein product is CASSPRQGTTEAFF.

This sequence joins TRBV29-1 and TRBJ2-1, with 7 bases identical to TRBD1. V dropped 8 bases and J dropped 4; count of bases not matched to a gene: 5. The CDR3 is 12 amino acids. Per the germline V gene, CDR1 is SQVTM and CDR2 is ANQGSEA. DNA for the CDR3: TGCAGCATCACAGGGGATTACAATGAGCAGTTCTTC. It yields the protein CSITGDYNEQFF.

The chain joins TRBV9 to TRBJ2-2; D call uncertain. The germline V and J ends were trimmed by 1 base and 5 bases, with 6 bases remaining between them. Germline loops: CDR1 SGDLS, CDR2 YYNGEE. The CDR3 consists of 13 residues. The CDR3 DNA reads TGTGCCAGCAGCGTAAGTAGTACCGGGGAGCTGTTTTTT. Its protein product is CASSVSSTGELFF.

The chain is built from TRBV11-1 and TRBJ1-2; D gene uncertain. The germline gives CDR1 SGHAT, CDR2 FQDESV (reference sequence). The length of the CDR3 is 14 residues. V lost 5 bases and J lost 4, with 14 bases in between. CDR3 residues: CASSSPRRGYGYTF. The CDR3 DNA reads TGTGCCAGCAGCAGCCCCCGGCGGGGCTATGGCTACACCTTC.

The rearrangement links TRBV29-1 to TRBJ1-2, with D maybe TRBD1 (6 bases). CDR1 is SQVTM and CDR2 is ANQGSEA in the germline V gene. This CDR3 has 13 residues. Deletions cut 7 bases from V and 4 bases from J, with 16 bases between. The CDR3 sequence is CSAEQGFGYGYTF. CDR3 bases: TGCAGCGCCGAACAGGGTTTTGGCTATGGCTACACCTTC.

The chain recombines TRBV5-1 with TRBJ2-1; 10 bases agree with TRBD1. CDR3 size: 15 residues. Germline CDR1 and CDR2: SGHRS and YFSETQ. V gave up 4 bases and J gave up 7 bases; unmatched junction bases: 8. CDR3 amino acids: CASSDFDRGRNEQFF. In nucleotides, the CDR3 is TGCGCCAGCAGCGACTTCGACAGGGGGCGAAATGAGCAGTTCTTC.

CDR3 DNA sequence: TGTGCCAGCAGCCAAGAGTGGGGGCGGCTTGAAGCTTTCTTT. It codes for CASSQEWGRLEAFF. V usage is TRBV4-2 and J usage is TRBJ1-1; possible D gene TRBD1, 6 bases. Deletions cut 0 bases from V and 7 bases from J, with 12 bases between. Germline V gives CDR1 LGHNA, CDR2 YNFKEQ. This CDR3 comprises 14 residues.

This clone has a handful of counts. The rearrangement joins TRBV14 to TRBJ1-6; 9 nucleotides match TRBD1. V was pared by 4 bases and J by 11 bases, with 15 bases of the junction left unmatched. Germline V gene data show CDR1 as SGHDN and CDR2 as FVKESK. The CDR3 loop spans 17 amino acids. CDR3 loop: CASSRMGQGGLKTPLHF. As DNA, the CDR3 is TGTGCCAGCAGCCGCATGGGACAGGGTGGGTTGAAGACACCCCTCCACTTT.

This clone was recorded once. This rearrangement joins TRBV5-1 to TRBJ2-1; no firm D call. The germline V gene has CDR1 SGHRS and CDR2 YFSETQ. V was trimmed by 6 bases and J by 3 bases, leaving 7 bases between them. CDR3 length: 12 residues. CDR3 sequence (DNA): TGCGCCAGCAACCAGCGCTACAATGAGCAGTTCTTC. The encoded protein is CASNQRYNEQFF.

The chain employs TRBV7-2 and TRBJ2-7; 7 positions agree with TRBD2. The CDR3 runs 18 residues. The junction had 19 bases not matched to a gene; V was cut back by 5 bases and J by 3 bases. Germline CDR1 is SGHTA and CDR2 is FQGNSA. CDR3 in DNA: TGTGCCAGCAGCCTCGAACCCCCCGTTGGACTAGTGGTCTACGAGCAGTACTTC. This translates into CASSLEPPVGLVVYEQYF.

The chain couples TRBV28 to TRBJ2-7; 8 nucleotides line up with TRBD1. The germline CDR1 and CDR2 sequences are MDHEN and SYDVKM. The CDR3 is 15 amino acids. V dropped 4 bases and J dropped 4; count of bases not matched to a gene: 9. CDR3 sequence (DNA): TGTGCCAGCAGTTCCCATGGACAGGGAAAGTACGAGCAGTACTTC. The encoded protein is CASSSHGQGKYEQYF.

The chain has TRBV13 and TRBJ1-1; 7 nucleotides align to TRBD1. The CDR3 length is 14 residues. After removal of 4 bases from V and 0 bases from J, the junction contained 2 bases not matched to a gene. Germline V gene data show CDR1 as PRHDT and CDR2 as FYEKMQ (reference sequence). CDR3 protein: CASSSTGMNTEAFF. For the CDR3, the DNA is TGTGCCAGCAGCTCGACAGGGATGAACACTGAAGCTTTCTTT.

The chain links TRBV29-1 to TRBJ2-7; D is uncertain. The CDR3 totals 12 residues. The germline V gene encodes CDR1 SQVTM and CDR2 ANQGSEA. The V end was cut by 3 bases, the J end by 0 bases, with 6 bases between. The CDR3 nucleotides read TGCAGCGTTGAGATTAGCTCCTACGAGCAGTACTTC. Translation gives CSVEISSYEQYF.

The table lists this clone with a count of one. The rearrangement joins TRBV2 to TRBJ1-3, with 7 bases fitting TRBD1. The trim removed 9 bases at V and 0 bases at J, leaving 5 bases unmatched. CDR1 is SNHLY, CDR2 FYNNEI, per germline. The CDR3 contains 14 residues. CDR3 bases: TGTGCCAGGAGTACAGGGGACTCTGGAAACACCATATATTTT. Residues: CARSTGDSGNTIYF.

CDR3 amino acids: CASSLGQTYEQYF. DNA for the CDR3: TGTGCCAGCAGTTTGGGACAGACCTACGAGCAGTACTTC. The chain links TRBV6-6 to TRBJ2-7, with 7 bases identical to TRBD1. The CDR3 is made up of 13 amino acids. Germline CDR1 reads MNHNY; CDR2 reads SVGAGI (reference sequence). V trimming: 4 bases; J trimming: 2 bases; junction bases outside the gene matches: 2.

This clone occurred once. This chain connects TRBV7-3 to TRBJ2-1, with a possible D match to TRBD2 (5 bases). The germline V gene has CDR1 SGHTA and CDR2 FQGTGA. This CDR3 comprises 15 residues. V was shortened by 0 bases and J by 3 bases, with 9 bases between the two germline ends. CDR3 residues: CASSLTADYYNEQFF. Written as DNA, the CDR3 is TGTGCCAGCAGCTTAACGGCAGACTACTACAATGAGCAGTTCTTC.

The chain employs TRBV5-6 and TRBJ1-1; no firm D call. V was clipped by 3 bases and J by 0 bases, with 6 bases between them. The V gene's germline CDR1 is SGHDT and CDR2 YYEEEE. This CDR3 contains 13 residues. CDR3 coding DNA: TGTGCCAGCAGCTCCCCAGTGAACACTGAAGCTTTCTTT. It encodes CASSSPVNTEAFF.